These T cell receptor beta chains were read from a single sample in a study of glioma-infiltrating T cells. MiXCR was run by TCRdb on the multiplex PCR reads, yielding one entry per CDR3 protein. The profile shows tens of thousands of distinct CDR3 sequences, less than 30% of them singletons. The material sequenced was glioma tissue, nonneoplastic brain tissue, or PBMCs (not recorded which). The receptors come from a human donor with low-grade glioma or glioblastoma, undergoing nonglioma brain surgery, or in good health (not recorded which). The CDR3 runs from the conserved cysteine through the conserved F or W. D genes are given only for firm matches. The size field is filled for only some rows; it gives once, few, many or a size class.

TRBV3-1	many	.	TRBJ2-1	CASSQLHSYNEQFF	TGTGCCAGCAGCCAATTGCACTCCTACAATGAGCAGTTCTTC
TRBV10-3	few	TRBD1	TRBJ1-2	CAIRGGGRGPNYGYTF	TGTGCCATCAGGGGCGGTGGCAGGGGGCCTAACTATGGCTACACCTTC
TRBV29-1	many	TRBD1	TRBJ1-1	CSVDSTGTYDEAFF	TGCAGCGTTGATTCGACAGGGACCTACGATGAAGCTTTCTTT
TRBV3-1	.	TRBD2	TRBJ2-7	CASSQVLSGAYEQYF	TGTGCCAGCAGCCAAGTTCTTAGCGGGGCCTACGAGCAGTACTTC
TRBV7-9	.	TRBD2	TRBJ2-1	CASSPLGLAGANEQFF	TGTGCCAGCAGCCCTCTCGGCCTAGCGGGAGCAAATGAGCAGTTCTTC
TRBV12-5	few	TRBD1	TRBJ1-2	CASGPEGQGAGTF	TGTGCTAGTGGTCCGGAGGGACAGGGGGCAGGCACCTTC
TRBV20-1	many	.	TRBJ1-1	CSAQGSGNTEAFF	TGCAGTGCCCAGGGGTCGGGGAACACTGAAGCTTTCTTT
TRBV2	many	TRBD2	TRBJ2-2	CASSEREGFRELFF	TGTGCCAGCAGTGAACGGGAGGGCTTCAGGGAGCTGTTTTTT
TRBV28	many	TRBD1	TRBJ1-5	CASSDGAGGYSNQPQHF	TGTGCCAGCAGCGATGGGGCAGGGGGCTATAGCAATCAGCCCCAGCATTTT
TRBV27	many	TRBD2	TRBJ2-5	CASSTGLAGVETQYF	TGTGCCAGCAGTACAGGACTAGCGGGAGTAGAGACCCAGTACTTC
TRBV7-2	many	.	TRBJ1-1	CASTHRGNTEAFF	TGTGCCAGCACCCATAGGGGGAACACTGAAGCTTTCTTT
TRBV4-2	.	TRBD2	TRBJ2-3	CASSHRTSGGGTDTQYF	TGTGCCAGCAGCCACCGGACTAGCGGGGGAGGCACAGATACGCAGTATTTT
TRBV7-2	many	.	TRBJ2-1	CASSPGLQSYNEQFF	TGTGCCAGCAGCCCGGGACTGCAGTCCTACAATGAGCAGTTCTTC
TRBV20-1	many	.	TRBJ1-1	CSARERIGNTEAFF	TGCAGTGCTAGGGAGAGAATAGGGAACACTGAAGCTTTCTTT
TRBV14	few	.	TRBJ2-5	CASSQGGSWTQETQYF	TGTGCCAGCAGCCAAGGCGGTAGTTGGACACAAGAGACCCAGTACTTC
TRBV3-1	few	TRBD1	TRBJ2-2	CASSARVGQGGNTGELFF	TGTGCCAGCAGCGCAAGGGTAGGACAGGGAGGAAACACCGGGGAGCTGTTTTTT
TRBV20-1	many	.	TRBJ1-2	CSAREPGISYGYTF	TGCAGTGCTAGGGAGCCAGGGATTAGCTATGGCTACACCTTC
TRBV2	.	.	TRBJ2-7	CASSVFADGYEQYF	TGTGCCAGCAGTGTTTTTGCAGATGGCTACGAGCAGTACTTC
TRBV14	many	TRBD2	TRBJ2-1	CASSQDRLAGGSEQFF	TGTGCCAGCAGCCAAGACCGACTAGCGGGGGGAAGTGAGCAGTTCTTC
TRBV5-4	many	.	TRBJ2-7	CASSLGDEQYF	TGTGCCAGCAGCTTGGGGGACGAGCAGTACTTC